The clone carrying this T cell receptor beta chain was seen more than once but under ten times. Antigen: not known. A much larger clone differs by one base, so this may be a read error. These data are taken from a study of early T cells in non-severe SARS-CoV-2 infection. Across the study: Sequencing of bulk RNA from unsorted whole blood was done, without chain pairing. Study-wide results and limits: Private and CD4 specificities were missed by VDJdb matching, which favored anti-spike CD8 responses.

Molecules of cDNA were individually given unique molecular identifiers that were attached to them. One entry per CDR3 protein results from TCRdb running MiXCR on the 5' RACE reads. The sample lists about 30,000 distinct CDR3 sequences, about 5.7% occurring once. This CDR3 region has 13 residues. Germline CDR1 is SGHTA and CDR2 is FQGTGA. The V end lost 2 bases, the J end lost 1 base, and 5 bases lay between the germline ends. The TCR originated in an adult who was a healthcare worker with PCR-confirmed SARS-CoV-2 infection or an uninfected control (not recorded which). The specimen was whole blood. The V call is TRBV7-3, the J call TRBJ1-1, with D uncertain. CDR3 in amino acids: CASSLEQNTEAFF. The DNA of the CDR3 is TGTGCCAGCAGCTTAGAACAGAACACTGAAGCTTTCTTT.